Listed below are T cell receptor beta chains from one sample, sequenced in a study of response to subunit inactivated influenza vaccine. In TCRdb, the RT-PCR reads were re-called with MiXCR into one record per CDR3 protein. Among a few hundred thousand distinct CDR3 sequences listed, about 14% were seen once. Specimen: PBMCs from blood, collected 11 to 12 days after vaccination. The source of these receptors is a man aged 50 to 60 who received an inactivated influenza vaccine. CDR3s include the opening cysteine and the closing phenylalanine or tryptophan. The D gene is left open where the match is weak. Size is stated for part of the rows, as once, few or many counts, or as a class when the clone is expanded.

d_call	j_call	clone_size	v_call	cdr3_aa	cdr3_nt
TRBD2	TRBJ2-1	few	TRBV28	CASSLGKRELDEQFF	TGTGCCAGCAGTTTGGGTAAGCGGGAGCTCGATGAGCAGTTCTTC
TRBD2	TRBJ2-7	few	TRBV28	CASSFPAGGDVGEQYF	TGTGCCAGCAGTTTTCCAGCGGGGGGCGACGTCGGCGAGCAGTACTTC
.	TRBJ1-2	.	TRBV12-3/TRBV12-4	CASSTASYGYTF	TGTGCCAGCAGTACAGCAAGCTATGGCTACACCTTC
TRBD1	TRBJ1-2	.	TRBV29-1	CSAIGQGKNGDGYTF	TGCAGCGCAATAGGACAGGGAAAAAATGGAGATGGCTACACCTTC
.	TRBJ1-1	few	TRBV5-1	CASSSDSRTEAFF	TGCGCCAGCAGCTCGGACAGCCGCACTGAAGCTTTCTTT
.	TRBJ2-7	.	TRBV6-8	CASSYRENRARSSYEQYF	TGTGCCAGCAGTTACCGAGAAAACAGGGCAAGGAGCTCCTACGAGCAGTACTTC
.	TRBJ1-1	many	TRBV6-2/TRBV6-3	CASSSPVPGKNTEAFF	TGTGCCAGCAGTTCCCCAGTCCCAGGGAAGAACACTGAAGCTTTCTTT
.	TRBJ2-3	.	TRBV12-3/TRBV12-4	CASSPGYSRDTQYF	TGTGCCAGCAGCCCGGGGTACTCCCGGGATACGCAGTATTTT
TRBD1	TRBJ2-2	.	TRBV6-5	CASSLREITGVYSTGELFF	TGTGCCAGCAGTTTAAGGGAGATTACAGGGGTTTACAGCACCGGGGAGCTGTTTTTT
TRBD1	TRBJ2-5	few	TRBV5-1	CASSSGTARETQYF	TGCGCCAGCAGCTCGGGGACAGCCCGAGAGACCCAGTACTTC
.	TRBJ2-3	few	TRBV6-2/TRBV6-3	CASSFPPGISDTQYF	TGTGCCAGCAGTTTTCCCCCAGGGATATCAGATACGCAGTATTTT
TRBD1	TRBJ1-2	.	TRBV5-4	CASSPRDRGYGYTF	TGTGCCAGCAGCCCCCGGGACAGGGGTTATGGCTACACCTTC
.	TRBJ2-5	.	TRBV20-1	CSADGGPGETQYF	TGCAGTGCTGATGGGGGGCCGGGGGAGACCCAGTACTTC
TRBD2	TRBJ2-5	.	TRBV4-2	CASSQRAGGQETQYF	TGTGCCAGCAGCCAGAGAGCGGGGGGACAAGAGACCCAGTACTTC
.	TRBJ2-3	.	TRBV7-9	CASGQGTDTQYF	TGTGCCAGCGGCCAGGGTACGGATACGCAGTATTTT
.	TRBJ1-6	few	TRBV6-2/TRBV6-3	CASKQTYNSPLHF	TGTGCCAGCAAGCAGACCTATAATTCACCCCTCCACTTT
TRBD1	TRBJ2-7	once	TRBV29-1	CSAMTGGYEQYF	TGCAGCGCTATGACAGGGGGTTACGAGCAGTACTTC
.	TRBJ1-1	few	TRBV7-2	CASSLRGSSEAFF	TGTGCCAGCAGCTTGAGGGGTTCTTCTGAAGCTTTCTTT
.	TRBJ1-1	few	TRBV5-4	CASSLASGWEAFF	TGTGCCAGCAGCTTGGCAAGTGGGTGGGAAGCTTTCTTT
.	TRBJ2-3	.	TRBV5-1	CASRRGPRGTDTQYF	TGCGCCAGCCGTAGAGGCCCCAGAGGGACAGATACGCAGTATTTT
.	TRBJ2-4	few	TRBV20-1	CSVSPRTKNIQYF	TGCAGTGTTAGCCCCCGAACCAAAAACATTCAGTACTTC
.	TRBJ2-1	.	TRBV5-1	CASSTTYNEQFF	TGCGCCAGCAGCACTACCTACAATGAGCAGTTCTTC
TRBD1	TRBJ2-7	few	TRBV27	CASSMGQVSYEQYF	TGTGCCAGCAGTATGGGACAGGTGAGCTACGAGCAGTACTTC
.	TRBJ2-2	few	TRBV24-1	CATGGPTGELFF	TGTGCCACCGGAGGGCCCACCGGGGAGCTGTTTTTT
TRBD1	TRBJ1-2	few	TRBV12-3/TRBV12-4	CASTRATGGYGYTF	TGTGCCAGCACCCGAGCGACAGGGGGCTATGGCTACACCTTC
.	TRBJ2-1	.	TRBV6-5	CASSYAGRGGIDEQFF	TGTGCCAGCAGTTATGCGGGCAGGGGGGGGATTGATGAGCAGTTCTTC
.	TRBJ2-1	few	TRBV4-3	CASSQDHLRTIPNEQFF	TGCGCCAGCAGCCAAGATCACTTGCGTACCATCCCCAATGAGCAGTTCTTC
.	TRBJ1-1	few	TRBV7-2	CASSLGRGWVSEAFF	TGTGCCAGCAGCTTAGGCCGGGGTTGGGTCTCTGAAGCTTTCTTT
TRBD1	TRBJ2-1	.	TRBV6-1	CASSDPGGSEQFF	TGTGCCAGCAGTGATCCAGGGGGTAGTGAGCAGTTCTTC
.	TRBJ1-2	many	TRBV10-3	CAISGRRGYGYTF	TGTGCCATCAGTGGTCGGAGGGGCTATGGCTACACCTTC
TRBD2	TRBJ2-5	.	TRBV20-1	CSARSGRGQETQYF	TGCAGTGCCCGTAGCGGGAGGGGGCAAGAGACCCAGTACTTC
.	TRBJ2-1	few	TRBV20-1	CRTSGPYNEQFF	TGCAGGACTAGTGGACCCTACAATGAGCAGTTCTTC
TRBD2	TRBJ2-3	few	TRBV12-3/TRBV12-4	CASRETSTVTQYF	TGTGCCAGCAGAGAGACTAGCACAGTTACGCAGTATTTT
.	TRBJ2-1	.	TRBV18	CASSPPLSDSYNEQFF	TGTGCCAGCTCACCACCCTTGTCGGATTCCTACAATGAGCAGTTCTTC
TRBD1	TRBJ2-2	.	TRBV12-3/TRBV12-4	CASRDRGLAGELFF	TGTGCCAGCAGGGACAGGGGATTAGCCGGGGAGCTGTTTTTT
TRBD1	TRBJ2-4	few	TRBV4-3	CASSQEGWTGMIPPKNIQYF	TGCGCCAGCAGCCAAGAAGGCTGGACAGGGATGATACCCCCCAAAAACATTCAGTACTTC
TRBD2	TRBJ2-1	.	TRBV6-1	CASSRGVGRMEFF	TGTGCCAGCAGTCGGGGCGTCGGGAGGATGGAGTTCTTC
TRBD2	TRBJ2-5	.	TRBV6-2/TRBV6-3	CASSLFGLAGGQETQYF	TGTGCCAGCAGCCTTTTCGGACTAGCGGGGGGACAAGAGACCCAGTACTTC
TRBD2	TRBJ2-2	few	TRBV19	CASSRRGGLVGELFF	TGTGCCAGTAGTAGGCGGGGGGGCCTGGTCGGGGAGCTGTTTTTT
TRBD2	TRBJ2-2	.	TRBV20-1	CSRLAVNTGELFF	TGCAGTAGACTAGCGGTCAACACCGGGGAGCTGTTTTTT
.	TRBJ2-5	few	TRBV12-3/TRBV12-4	CASSKPGHPQETQYF	TGTGCCAGCAGTAAACCGGGACACCCACAAGAGACCCAGTACTTC
.	TRBJ2-4	.	TRBV20-1	CSATPPAAKNIQYF	TGCAGTGCCACCCCCCCAGCAGCCAAAAACATTCAGTACTTC